The subject of this entry is one T cell receptor beta chain. These data belong to a study of blood T cell repertoires in COVID-19. Study details: From T cells, B-cell-depleted T cells, or PBMCs came the material, which was cDNA or gDNA.

The CDR3 has 14 amino acids. Trimming shortened V by 7 bases and J by 2 bases, and 14 bases separated the two germline ends. Germline-derived CDR1 and CDR2 are ENHRY and SYGVKD. Original methodology: Researchers report that nucleated cell counts were estimated from reference gene primer amplification. The method was immunoSEQ multiplex PCR; TCRdb's version includes in-frame clones alone and lacks a portion of them. The D gene and trimming were derived from the DNA, and the V and J assignments and clone size from that table. The sample records 130,000 to 150,000 clones, almost 85% being singletons. Material for sequencing was peripheral blood. This chain links TRBV10-3 with TRBJ1-1; TRBD1 might be the D (6 bases). The source of this sequence is a human donor with acute or convalescent COVID-19. The donor label of this sample is uncertain. The CDR3, as DNA: TGTGCCATCAAGTCCGGGACACAAAACACTGAAGCTTTCTTT. Translation: CAIKSGTQNTEAFF.